The 8 T cell receptor beta chains below all came from one sample that was sequenced in a study of shared clonotypes between healthy human individuals (dated by TCRdb to about 2020). The library was made by the immunoSEQ multiplex PCR assay. The source is immuneACCESS, and TCRdb retained only in-frame sequences with V and J called. Part of the clones is not carried over; for the studies checked, unresolved V genes explain less than half of this, and the remainder is unexplained. For this sample there are 2 million to 2.5 million clones; roughly 93% appear just once. Roughly 0.39% of the sample comes from the top ten. Sample: naive CD4+ T cells from PBMCs. Read against the paper, the sample's cell subset or site label means: CD45RA+ positively selected. Receptors were obtained from a man between 18 and 29 years old in good health. Some clones in this sample may be carry-over from other donors' samples.

This chain joins TRBV28 and TRBJ1-1; no definite D call. There are 14 residues in the CDR3. Germline CDR1 is MDHEN and CDR2 is SYDVKM. The V gene lost 11 bases and the J gene lost 2 bases, with 18 bases spanning the gap. CDR3 nucleotides: TGTGCCTCCAACCCCGGAGGGCTTAACACTGAAGCTTTCTTT. Translating it yields CASNPGGLNTEAFF.

The rearrangement links TRBV5-1 to TRBJ2-7; TRBD1 aligns across 8 bases. From germline, CDR1 is SGHRS and CDR2 YFSETQ. The CDR3 consists of 14 residues. V shed 5 bases and J 5 bases; nucleotides not matched to a gene: 9. CDR3 in amino acids: CASSLDRGKDEQYF. The CDR3 coding sequence is TGCGCCAGCAGTCTCGACAGGGGAAAGGACGAGCAGTACTTC.

The genes are TRBV5-1 and TRBJ2-1; 12 bases match TRBD2. V lost 2 bases, J lost 4 bases, and 7 bases stayed unmatched. CDR1 SGHRS and CDR2 YFSETQ come from the germline V gene. The CDR3 covers 17 residues. CDR3 nucleotide sequence: TGCGCCAGCAGCTTTTTTCCTCTAGCGGGAGGGTACAATGAGCAGTTCTTC. This gives the protein CASSFFPLAGGYNEQFF. Full variable domain (outside the CDR3, taken from reference TRBV5-1 and TRBJ2-1): KAGVTQTPRYLIKTRGQQVTLSCSPISGHRSVSWYQQTPGQGLQFLFEYFSETQRNKGNFPGRFSGRQFSNSRSEMNVSTLELGDSALYLCASSFFPLAGGYNEQFFGPGTRLTVL.

This clone has a handful of counts. The chain recombines TRBV5-8 with TRBJ1-1; 8 bases align to TRBD1. V was clipped by 5 bases and J by 1 base; unmatched bases: 4. Germline loops: CDR1 SGHTS, CDR2 YDEGEE. CDR3 length: 14 amino acids. The CDR3 sequence is CASSYRGENTEAFF. The CDR3 DNA is TGTGCCAGCAGTTACAGGGGGGAGAACACTGAAGCTTTCTTT.

This clone has only a few counts. The same CDR3 is also encoded by other DNA sequences in this sample. The V and J genes are TRBV5-1 and TRBJ1-2; D call uncertain. The germline V and J ends were trimmed by 1 base and 0 bases, with 4 bases remaining between them. This CDR3 is 13 amino acids long. CDR1 SGHRS and CDR2 YFSETQ come from the germline V gene. The CDR3 spells CASSLTANYGYTF. The DNA for the CDR3 is TGCGCCAGCAGCTTGACAGCTAACTATGGCTACACCTTC.

Of note for this clone: Other nucleotide sequences in the sample specify the same CDR3. The genes are TRBV9 and TRBJ1-3; no firm D call. The CDR3 totals 14 residues. Germline V gives CDR1 SGDLS, CDR2 YYNGEE. Trimming pared 3 bases from V and 0 bases from J, leaving 7 bases between. The CDR3 DNA reads TGTGCCAGCAGCGCTAGGGACTCTGGAAACACCATATATTTT. It encodes CASSARDSGNTIYF. Supplemented by reference TRBV9 and TRBJ1-3, the full variable domain reads DSGVTQTPKHLITATGQRVTLRCSPRSGDLSVYWYQQSLDQGLQFLIQYYNGEERAKGNILERFSAQQFPDLHSELNLSSLELGDSALYFCASSARDSGNTIYFGEGSWLTVV.

This clone has a single count. The chain employs TRBV2 and TRBJ2-1; D remains unclear. Germline V gives CDR1 SNHLY, CDR2 FYNNEI. This CDR3 is 13 amino acids long. Trimming took 3 bases from V and 8 from J, leaving 11 bases between them. Here the CDR3 DNA reads TGTGCCAGCAGTGAGGATGGGTCGGATGAGCAGTTCTTC. This translates into CASSEDGSDEQFF.

The chain links TRBV6-1 to TRBJ1-4; D call uncertain. Trimming shortened V by 2 bases and J by 0 bases, and 13 bases separated the two germline ends. Germline V lookup: CDR1 MNHNS, CDR2 SASEGT. The CDR3 consists of 17 residues. The CDR3 protein is CASSEYSSPATNEKLFF. Here the CDR3 DNA reads TGTGCCAGCAGTGAATACAGCTCCCCTGCAACTAATGAAAAACTGTTTTTT.